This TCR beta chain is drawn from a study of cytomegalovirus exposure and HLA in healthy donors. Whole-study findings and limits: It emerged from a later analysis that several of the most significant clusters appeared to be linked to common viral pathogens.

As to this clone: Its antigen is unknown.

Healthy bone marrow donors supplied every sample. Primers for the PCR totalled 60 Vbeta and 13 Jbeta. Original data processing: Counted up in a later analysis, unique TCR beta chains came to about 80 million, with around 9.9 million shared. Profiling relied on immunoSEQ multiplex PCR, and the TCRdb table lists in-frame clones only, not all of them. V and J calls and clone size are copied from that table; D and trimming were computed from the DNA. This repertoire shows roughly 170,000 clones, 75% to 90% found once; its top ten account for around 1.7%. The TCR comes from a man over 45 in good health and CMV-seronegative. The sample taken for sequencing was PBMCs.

Written as DNA, the CDR3 is TGTGCCAGTAGTATAGATTTGAACTGGGGGCGGCTCCGCTCCTACAATGAGCAGTTCTTC. Its protein product is CASSIDLNWGRLRSYNEQFF. This chain connects TRBV19 to TRBJ2-1; possible D gene TRBD1, 6 bases. V lost 0 bases to trimming and J lost 0 bases, with 21 bases between them. In germline, CDR1 is LNHDA, CDR2 SQIVND (reference sequence). This CDR3 is 20 amino acids long.